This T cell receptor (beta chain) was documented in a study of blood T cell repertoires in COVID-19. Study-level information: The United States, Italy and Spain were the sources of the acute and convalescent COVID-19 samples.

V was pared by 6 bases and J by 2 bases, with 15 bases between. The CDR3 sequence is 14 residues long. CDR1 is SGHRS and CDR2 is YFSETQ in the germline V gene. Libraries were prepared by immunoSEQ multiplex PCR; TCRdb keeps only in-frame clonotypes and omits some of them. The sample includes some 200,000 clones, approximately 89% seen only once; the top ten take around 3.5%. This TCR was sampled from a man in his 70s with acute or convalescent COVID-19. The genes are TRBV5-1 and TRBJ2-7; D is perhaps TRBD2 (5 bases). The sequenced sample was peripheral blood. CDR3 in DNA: TGCGCCAGCAATCGTGGACTGGAGACCTACGAGCAGTACTTC. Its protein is CASNRGLETYEQYF.